These 22 T cell receptor beta chains came from one sample sequenced in a study of T-cell reconstitution after alpha-beta-depleted transplantation in children. Library preparation (for TCRbeta) was performed with unique molecular identifiers. In TCRdb, the PCR reads were re-called with MiXCR into one record per CDR3 protein. This sample carries more than 450,000 distinct CDR3 sequences, about 18% of them seen once, and the ten largest clones take approximately 3%. The input for sequencing was PBMCs from the stem cell graft donor, taken from the stem cell graft. The receptors were gathered from a human donor who donated a stem cell graft to a child with acute lymphoblastic leukemia.

The rearrangement links TRBV29-1 to TRBJ1-3; D call uncertain. The CDR3 contains 15 residues. Germline V gives CDR1 SQVTM, CDR2 ANQGSEA. Between the trimmed V and J ends, which lost 2 bases and 11 bases, there was a span of 22 bases. CDR3: CSVESERTTRAPIYF. The DNA for the CDR3 is TGCAGCGTTGAATCAGAAAGAACGACCCGGGCCCCCATATATTTT.

The chain links TRBV12-3 or TRBV12-4 to TRBJ2-3; D is unresolved. This CDR3 is built from 13 residues. Trimming removed 2 bases from V and 6 bases from J, with 9 bases in between. The CDR3: CASSLIGLDTQYF. As DNA, the CDR3 is TGTGCCAGCAGTTTAATAGGTCTGGATACGCAGTATTTT.

This clonotype came up many times. The rearrangement uses TRBV9 and TRBJ1-1; D is possibly TRBD1 (5 bases). The CDR3 is 14 amino acids. Germline V gene data show CDR1 as SGDLS and CDR2 as YYNGEE. Trimming stripped 2 bases from V and 8 bases from J, with 16 bases between. CDR3 DNA sequence: TGTGCCAGCAGCGTGAGGGCCGAAAGGGGCGAAGCTTTCTTT. It codes for CASSVRAERGEAFF.

The J gene is TRBJ1-1, the V gene TRBV29-1; D gene unclear. Germline values: CDR1 SQVTM, CDR2 ANQGSEA. Trimming pared 2 bases from V and 11 bases from J, leaving 21 bases between. The CDR3 is 14 residues long. The CDR3 is CSVETADGPLEAFF. For the CDR3, the DNA is TGCAGCGTTGAAACCGCGGACGGGCCCCTCGAGGCTTTCTTT.

The rearrangement joins TRBV2 to TRBJ1-6, with unresolved D. This CDR3 has 14 amino acids. V dropped 10 bases and J dropped 9 bases, with 19 bases sitting between them. Germline V gives CDR1 SNHLY, CDR2 FYNNEI. For the CDR3, the DNA is TGTGCCACCCACCGGACCGAGTGGGGTTCACCCCTCCACTTT. This sequence encodes CATHRTEWGSPLHF.

This clonotype has only a few counts. The genes are TRBV9 and TRBJ2-1, with 16 positions matching TRBD2. The CDR3 loop spans 16 amino acids. The J segment lost 12 bases and the V segment lost 3 bases, leaving 9 bases of the junction unmatched. CDR1 and CDR2 from the germline V gene are SGDLS and YYNGEE. The CDR3 coding sequence is TGTGCCAGCAGCGCCCAGGGACTAGCGGGAGGGGAGGCGCAGTTCTTC. It codes for CASSAQGLAGGEAQFF.

The CDR3 nucleotides read TGTGCCAGCCTCCAGGGCTACTCCGGGAATGAGCAGTTCTTC. Encoded protein: CASLQGYSGNEQFF. The rearrangement joins TRBV6-2 or TRBV6-3 to TRBJ2-1; possible D gene TRBD1, 5 bases. Trimming left V 8 bases short and J 7 bases short, with 18 bases between. CDR1 and CDR2 from the germline V gene are MNHEY and SVGEGT. The CDR3 consists of 14 residues.

This rearrangement joins TRBV9 to TRBJ2-7; possibly TRBD2 for D (7 bases). Germline V gene data show CDR1 as SGDLS and CDR2 as YYNGEE. Trimming pared 4 bases from V and 1 base from J, leaving 15 bases between. The CDR3 contains 15 residues. DNA of the CDR3: TGTGCCAGCAGCCCGGGGGGCCAGGGATCCTACGAGCAGTACTTC. As protein: CASSPGGQGSYEQYF.

This chain connects TRBV20-1 to TRBJ1-4; D uncertain. CDR1 DFQATT and CDR2 SNEGSKA come from the germline V gene (reference sequence). Trimming cost V 5 bases and J 4 bases, with 14 bases left between them. The CDR3 is 14 residues long. The CDR3 is CSAPLPGSNEKLFF. The CDR3 nucleotides are TGCAGTGCTCCGCTGCCGGGTAGTAATGAAAAACTGTTTTTT.

V is TRBV7-2 and J is TRBJ2-7, with 7 positions matching TRBD2. Trimming removed 5 bases from V and 3 bases from J; junction bases left unmatched: 7. Germline assignment: CDR1 SGHTA and CDR2 FQGNSA. The CDR3 is 14 amino acids. CDR3 DNA: TGTGCCAGCAGCCCACGGGGGGTCGGCTACGAGCAGTACTTC. It translates to CASSPRGVGYEQYF. The variable domain in full, completed from reference TRBV7-2 and TRBJ2-7, reads GAGVSQSPSNKVTEKGKDVELRCDPISGHTALYWYRQSLGQGLEFLIYFQGNSAPDKSGLPSDRFSAERTGGSVSTLTIQRTQQEDSAVYLCASSPRGVGYEQYFGPGTRLTVT.

The chain employs TRBV7-2 and TRBJ2-7; D may be TRBD1 (6 bases). The CDR3 runs 14 residues. Trimming took 8 bases from V and 5 from J, leaving 19 bases between them. CDR1 and CDR2 (germline): SGHTA, FQGNSA. CDR3 bases: TGTGCCAGCCTACTCACAGGGTTGACGCACGAGCAGTACTTC. Translating it yields CASLLTGLTHEQYF.

This chain links TRBV5-1 with TRBJ1-4; D is uncertain. There are 15 residues in the CDR3. The germline CDR1 and CDR2 sequences are SGHRS and YFSETQ. V was shortened by 2 bases and J by 5 bases, with 13 bases between the two germline ends. CDR3 sequence reads: CASSFRTGSNEKLFF. The CDR3 DNA reads as TGCGCCAGCAGCTTTAGGACCGGGAGCAATGAAAAACTGTTTTTT.

The V gene is TRBV5-1, the J gene TRBJ1-1, with a possible D match to TRBD1 (5 bases). With 0 bases removed from V and 0 bases from J, the gap between germline ends came to 15 bases. This CDR3 comprises 17 residues. Germline V gene lookup returns CDR1 SGHRS and CDR2 YFSETQ. CDR3 loop: CASSLGDSLSMNTEAFF. The CDR3 nucleotides read TGCGCCAGCAGCTTGGGTGACAGTCTTTCAATGAACACTGAAGCTTTCTTT.

The chain employs TRBV10-3 and TRBJ2-1, with 10 nucleotides matching TRBD1. Looked up from germline, CDR1 is ENHRY and CDR2 is SYGVKD. The V segment lost 0 bases and the J segment 2 bases; nucleotides outside the gene matches: 1. The CDR3 has 16 residues. This CDR3 reads CAISESGTGAYNEQFF. Here the CDR3 DNA reads TGTGCCATCAGTGAGTCAGGGACAGGGGCCTACAATGAGCAGTTCTTC.

The chain is built from TRBV18 and TRBJ1-4, with TRBD1 matching over 10 bases. This CDR3 contains 19 residues. J lost 0 bases, V lost 5 bases, and 12 bases had no gene match. Per germline, CDR1 KGHSH and CDR2 LQKENI. In DNA form, the CDR3 reads TGTGCCAGCTCATTACGACAGGGGGCGTCCTTTGCAACTAATGAAAAACTGTTTTTT. It is translated as CASSLRQGASFATNEKLFF. The full variable domain, its missing parts supplied by reference TRBV18 and TRBJ1-4, is NAGVMQNPRHLVRRRGQEARLRCSPMKGHSHVYWYRQLPEEGLKFMVYLQKENIIDESGMPKERFSAEFPKEGPSILRIQQVVRGDSAAYFCASSLRQGASFATNEKLFFGSGTQLSVL.

Ten or more counts support this clonotype. The V call is TRBV7-9, the J call TRBJ2-7, with TRBD1 identical over 7 bases. This CDR3 spans 11 amino acids. The junction had 0 bases not matched to a gene; V was cut back by 6 bases and J by 4 bases. Germline V CDR1 and CDR2: SEHNR, FQNEAQ (reference sequence). This CDR3 reads CASRTGYEQYF. The CDR3 DNA sequence: TGTGCCAGCAGGACAGGGTACGAGCAGTACTTC.

This clonotype occurred a few times. The chain couples TRBV12-3 or TRBV12-4 to TRBJ1-3; D perhaps matches TRBD1 (5 bases). Trimming shortened V by 5 bases and J by 0 bases, and 11 bases separated the two germline ends. CDR3 size: 15 residues. The CDR3 bases are TGTGCCAGCAGTCGGGACGGCCGCTCTGGAAACACCATATATTTT. Translation gives CASSRDGRSGNTIYF.

Notes on this clonotype: An end of the junction differs from the germline gene, which may be a read error. The rearrangement joins TRBV30 to TRBJ2-6; D tentatively fits TRBD1 or TRBD2 (5 bases each). The CDR3 has 16 amino acids. Germline CDR1 and CDR2: GTSNPN and SVGIG (reference sequence). Here the CDR3 reads CAWKDRDLPGANVLTF. The CDR3 DNA reads as TGTGCCTGGAAGGACCGGGATCTGCCTGGGGCCAACGTCCTTACTTTC. Combining the CDR3 with reference TRBV30 and TRBJ2-6 gives the whole variable domain SQTIHQWPATLVQPVGSPLSLECTVEGTSNPNLYWYRQAAGRGLQLLFYSVGIGQISSEVPQNLSASRPQDRQFILSSKKLLLSDSGFYLCAWKDRDLPGANVLTFGAGSRLTVL.

This clonotype appeared many times. V is TRBV9 and J is TRBJ2-5, with D perhaps matching TRBD1 or TRBD2 (6 bases each). CDR1 and CDR2 (germline): SGDLS, YYNGEE. The CDR3 sequence is 14 residues long. V lost 4 bases, J lost 2 bases, and 12 bases lay in between. Here the CDR3 DNA reads TGTGCCAGCAGCCGTAGGGGGGCACAAGAGACCCAGTACTTC. Translated, it gives CASSRRGAQETQYF.

This clonotype was found a few times. This rearrangement joins TRBV24-1 to TRBJ1-1, with D tentatively TRBD1 (6 bases). The CDR3 runs 12 residues. V gave up 12 bases and J gave up 3 bases, with 13 bases separating them. Per the germline V gene, CDR1 is KGHDR and CDR2 is SFDVKD. The CDR3: CAGWDTDTEAFF. The CDR3 DNA follows: TGTGCCGGATGGGACACTGACACTGAAGCTTTCTTT.

The gene calls are TRBV6-1 and TRBJ1-2; tentatively, D is TRBD1 (6 bases). V lost 6 bases and J 7 bases, leaving 18 bases between the germline ends. The CDR3 covers 14 residues. The germline V gene has CDR1 MNHNS and CDR2 SASEGT. The CDR3 loop reads CASRTRGASGGYTF. CDR3 nucleotides: TGTGCCAGCAGGACCCGGGGGGCCTCGGGTGGCTACACCTTC.

This clonotype came up many times. The chain links TRBV12-3 or TRBV12-4 to TRBJ2-1; 9 positions match TRBD2. The V and J ends lost 5 bases and 8 bases, in that order; junction bases with no gene match: 10. The CDR3 runs to 15 residues. CDR3 coding DNA: TGTGCCAGCAGTCCATTAGCGGGAGTCCGCGATGAGCAGTTCTTC. This translates into CASSPLAGVRDEQFF.